The clone carrying this T cell receptor beta chain came up many times. Using its own MiXCR run on the RACE reads, TCRdb lists one record per CDR3 protein. The data contain 300,000 to 450,000 distinct CDR3 sequences, about 5.4% of them seen just once; the ten biggest clones take up roughly 8.2%. V lost 1 base to trimming and J lost 4 bases, with 9 bases between them. CDR1 is LGHNT and CDR2 is FRNRAP in the germline V gene. The CDR3 has 14 amino acids. This entry comes from a study of human T cells and chemical hapten exposure. Documented time point: pre-sensitization, week 0. Treatment specified: therapeutic diphenylcyclopropenone sensitization with weekly scalp DPC.

J is TRBJ2-3 and V is TRBV12-5; tentative D call: TRBD2 (6 bases). This clonotype was obtained from a woman aged 18-30 years with alopecia areata. Some clones in this sample may be carry-over from other donors' samples. This specimen was whole blood, taken in connection with sensitization to the hapten diphenylcyclopropenone (DPC). The CDR3 here is CASGLGLVADTQYF. CDR3 coding DNA: TGTGCTAGTGGTTTGGGACTAGTGGCAGATACGCAGTATTTT.